What follows are 4 T cell receptor beta chains derived from one specimen sequenced in a study of cytomegalovirus exposure and HLA in healthy donors. PCR amplification relied on 60 Vbeta primers (plus 13 Jbeta primers). Using immunoSEQ multiplex PCR, the repertoire was profiled, and TCRdb retains in-frame clones only, with some absent. The sample gives 150,000 or so clones, about 71% of which show up once; approximately 2.3% is in the top ten. The material sequenced was PBMCs. These receptors all stem from a woman aged 55-70 years in good health and CMV-seropositive.

The CDR3 is CASSLGARGGNEQFF. The CDR3 DNA reads TGTGCCAGCAGTTTAGGCGCCAGGGGTGGCAATGAGCAGTTCTTC. The V call is TRBV27, the J call TRBJ2-1; tentatively, D is TRBD1 (6 bases). This CDR3 comprises 15 residues. From germline, CDR1 is MNHEY and CDR2 SMNVEV (reference sequence). V was pared by 2 bases and J by 6 bases, with 14 bases between.

This chain connects TRBV7-8 to TRBJ2-2; TRBD1 matches 8 bases. Germline V gene lookup returns CDR1 SGHVS and CDR2 FQNEAQ. V trimming: 1 base; J trimming: 1 base; junction bases outside the gene matches: 2. The CDR3 spans 16 residues. CDR3 sequence: CASSLVGTGNTGELFF. CDR3 DNA sequence: TGTGCCAGCAGCTTAGTGGGGACAGGGAACACCGGGGAGCTGTTTTTT.

The rearrangement joins TRBV4-1 to TRBJ1-5, with a tentative D call TRBD1 (6 bases). The V end was cut by 5 bases, the J end by 3 bases, with 14 bases between. The CDR3 runs 15 residues. The germline V gene encodes CDR1 MGHRA and CDR2 YSYEKL. DNA for the CDR3: TGCGCCAGCAGCTTAGTAGGGGGAAACAATCAGCCCCAGCATTTT. Amino acid sequence: CASSLVGGNNQPQHF.

This sequence joins TRBV2 and TRBJ2-1, with D tentatively TRBD2 (5 bases). Germline CDR1 is SNHLY and CDR2 is FYNNEI. The CDR3 contains 14 residues. Trimming removed 6 bases at V and 4 bases at J, with 13 bases between. The CDR3 is CASRQSTGYNEQFF. The CDR3 coding sequence is TGTGCCAGCAGGCAATCCACGGGGTACAATGAGCAGTTCTTC.